This TCR beta chain comes out of a study of blood T cell repertoires in COVID-19. On the study more broadly: In each case, the material was cDNA or gDNA derived from T cells, B-cell-depleted T cells, or PBMCs.

In the original workflow: Reference gene primers were amplified, and this amplification served to estimate nucleated cell counts. Clones were sequenced by immunoSEQ multiplex PCR, and TCRdb holds only the in-frame ones, with some missing. Clone size and V and J calls were adopted from that table, with D and trimming inferred from the DNA. The table shows 450,000 to 500,000 clones, with 70% to 90% occurring only once. Germline loops: CDR1 MNHEY, CDR2 SVGAGI. The CDR3 is 13 residues long. Deletions cut 6 bases from V and 3 bases from J, with 9 bases between. A remark on this clone: In the same sample, other DNA sequences code for this CDR3.

The origin of this receptor is a human donor in a cohort sampled during active COVID-19. The chain couples TRBV6-5 to TRBJ2-1, with a weak D call TRBD2 (6 bases). The sequenced sample was peripheral blood. In nucleotides, the CDR3 is TGTGCCAGCAGGTTAGCGGTCTACAATGAGCAGTTCTTC. Its protein is CASRLAVYNEQFF.